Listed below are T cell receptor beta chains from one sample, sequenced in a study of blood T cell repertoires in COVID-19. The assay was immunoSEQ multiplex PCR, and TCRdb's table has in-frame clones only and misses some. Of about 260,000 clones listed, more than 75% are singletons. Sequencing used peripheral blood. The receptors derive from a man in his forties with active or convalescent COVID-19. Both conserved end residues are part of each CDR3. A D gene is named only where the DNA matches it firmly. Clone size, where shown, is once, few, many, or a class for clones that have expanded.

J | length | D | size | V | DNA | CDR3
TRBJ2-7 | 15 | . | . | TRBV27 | TGTGCCAGCAGTTTATCGTACGCGGGGGCAGGAGAGCAGTACTTC | CASSLSYAGAGEQYF
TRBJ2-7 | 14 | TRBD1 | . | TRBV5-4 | TGTGCCAGCAGCTCGGGACAGGGGACCTACGAGCAGTACTTC | CASSSGQGTYEQYF
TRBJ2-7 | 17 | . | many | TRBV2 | TGTGCCAGCAGTCCTCCCAGATCGGCAGGGGCAACCTACGAGCAGTACTTC | CASSPPRSAGATYEQYF
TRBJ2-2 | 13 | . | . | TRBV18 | TGTGCCAGCTCCCCAGAGGACACCGGGGAGCTGTTTTTT | CASSPEDTGELFF
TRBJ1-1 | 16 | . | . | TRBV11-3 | TGTGCCAGTGCTTGGCAGGGAGGACGGATGAACACTGAAGCTTTCTTT | CASAWQGGRMNTEAFF
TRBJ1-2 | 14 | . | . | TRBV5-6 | TGTGCCAGCAGCGTTCCGGGAGCGGCCTATGGCTACACCTTC | CASSVPGAAYGYTF
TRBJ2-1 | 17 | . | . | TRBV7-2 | TGTGCCAGCAGCTTAGCAAAACAGGGCCTTCTCTACAATGAGCAGTTCTTC | CASSLAKQGLLYNEQFF
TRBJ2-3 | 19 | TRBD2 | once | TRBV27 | TGTGCCAGCAGTTCGAAACTAACTAGCGGGAGACCACGCTACGATACGCAGTATTTT | CASSSKLTSGRPRYDTQYF
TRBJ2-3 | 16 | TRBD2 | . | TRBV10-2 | TGCGCCAGCCTTGGACTAGCGGGAGGGATCACAGATACGCAGTATTTT | CASLGLAGGITDTQYF
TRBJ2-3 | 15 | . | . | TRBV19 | TGTGCCAGTAGTATGGTGCGGTTAAACACAGATACGCAGTATTTT | CASSMVRLNTDTQYF
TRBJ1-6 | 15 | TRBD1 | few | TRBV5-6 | TGTGCCAGCAGCCTAATGACAGGGGTTCCTTCACCCCTCCACTTT | CASSLMTGVPSPLHF
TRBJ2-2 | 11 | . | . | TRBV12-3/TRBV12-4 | TGTGCCAGCAGTTCGACAGGGGAGCTGTTTTTT | CASSSTGELFF
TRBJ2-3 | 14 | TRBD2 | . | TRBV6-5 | TGTGCCAGCACCCCTAGCGGGGGGGCCCATACGCAGTATTTT | CASTPSGGAHTQYF
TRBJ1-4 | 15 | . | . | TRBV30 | TGTGCCTGGAGTGTTTCGGGTCAGGGCATGGGAAAACTGTTTTTT | CAWSVSGQGMGKLFF
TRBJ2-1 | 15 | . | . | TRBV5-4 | TGTGCCAGCAGCTTGGGGGGGCAGGGTAACAATGAGCAGTTCTTC | CASSLGGQGNNEQFF
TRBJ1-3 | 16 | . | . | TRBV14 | TGTGCCAGCAGCCAAGCGGGGGCGGGAGCTGGAAACACCATATATTTT | CASSQAGAGAGNTIYF
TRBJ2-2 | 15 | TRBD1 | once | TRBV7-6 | TGTGCCAGCAGCTTATCAGGGGGCGACACCGGGGAGCTGTTTTTT | CASSLSGGDTGELFF
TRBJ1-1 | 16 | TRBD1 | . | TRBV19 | TGTGCCAGTAAACCCCGGACAGGGGGCCTGAACACTGAAGCTTTCTTT | CASKPRTGGLNTEAFF
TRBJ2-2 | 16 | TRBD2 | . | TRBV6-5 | TGTGCCAGCAGTTACTCGACTAGCGGGAGTACCGGGGAGCTGTTTTTT | CASSYSTSGSTGELFF
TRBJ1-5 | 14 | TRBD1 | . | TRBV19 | TGTGCCAGTAGTTCCAGACAGGGGAATCAGCCCCAGCATTTT | CASSSRQGNQPQHF
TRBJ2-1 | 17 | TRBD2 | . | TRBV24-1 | TGTGCCACCAGTGACGTGACTAGCGGGAGCCCCGTGAATGAGCAGTTCTTC | CATSDVTSGSPVNEQFF
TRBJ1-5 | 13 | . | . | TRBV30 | TGTGCCTGGAGTCCCAGGTTCAATCAGCCCCAGCATTTT | CAWSPRFNQPQHF
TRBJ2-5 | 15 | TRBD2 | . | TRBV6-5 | TGTGCCAGCAGTCCGACTAGCGGGGGGATGGAGACCCAGTACTTC | CASSPTSGGMETQYF
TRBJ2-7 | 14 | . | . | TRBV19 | TGTGCCAGTAGTATAGGCCAGGGGTCCTACGAGCAGTACTTC | CASSIGQGSYEQYF
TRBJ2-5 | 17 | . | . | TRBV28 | TGTGCCAGCAGTCCCCCTCCCTCGACAGGAAACCAAGAGACCCAGTACTTC | CASSPPPSTGNQETQYF
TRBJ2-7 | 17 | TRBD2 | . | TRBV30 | TGTGCCTGGACCCCCTCCGGACTAGCGGGGAAGATCTACGAGCAGTACTTC | CAWTPSGLAGKIYEQYF
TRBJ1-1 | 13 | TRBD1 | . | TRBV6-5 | TGTGCCAGCAATCGGGACAGGGTCGATAAAGCTTTCTTT | CASNRDRVDKAFF
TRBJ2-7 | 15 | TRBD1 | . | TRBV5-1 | TGCGCCAGCAGCCCCTCCGGGACAGGGCTATCCGAGCAGTACTTC | CASSPSGTGLSEQYF
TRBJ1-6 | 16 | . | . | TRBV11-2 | TGTGCCAGCAGCTTAGGAAGAGGTGTCCTGAATTCACCCCTCCACTTT | CASSLGRGVLNSPLHF
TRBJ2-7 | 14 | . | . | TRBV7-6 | TGTGCCAGCAGCTTAGATGCGGGTACTTACGAGCAGTACTTC | CASSLDAGTYEQYF
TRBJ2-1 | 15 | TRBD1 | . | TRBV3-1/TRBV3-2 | TGTGCCAGCAGCCCGGGACAGGGGTCCTACAATGAGCAGTTCTTC | CASSPGQGSYNEQFF
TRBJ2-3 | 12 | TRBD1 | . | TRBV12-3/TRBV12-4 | TGTGCCAGCAGTTCCCAGGGGGAAACGCAGTATTTT | CASSSQGETQYF
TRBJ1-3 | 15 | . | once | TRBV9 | TGTGCCAGCAGCGTATCCGCCAGCTCTGGAAACACCATATATTTT | CASSVSASSGNTIYF
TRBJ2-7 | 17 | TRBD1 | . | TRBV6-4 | TGTGCCAGCAGTCCCGACAGGGTTGACCCGAACTCCTACGAGCAGTACTTC | CASSPDRVDPNSYEQYF
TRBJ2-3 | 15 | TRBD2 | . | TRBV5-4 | TGTGCCAGCAGCTTGGGACTAGCGGGAGGCGATACGCAGTATTTT | CASSLGLAGGDTQYF
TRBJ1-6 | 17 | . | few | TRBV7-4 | TGTGCCAGCAGCCTGCCGTCTTCGGACTGGAATAATTCACCCCTCCACTTT | CASSLPSSDWNNSPLHF
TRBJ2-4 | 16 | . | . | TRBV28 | TGTGCCAGCACCACCCTAAGAGGACTACGAGGAAACATTCAGTACTTC | CASTTLRGLRGNIQYF
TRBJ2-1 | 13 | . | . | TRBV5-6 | TGTGCCAGCAGCTTGGCCCGAGCTGGTGAGCAGTTCTTC | CASSLARAGEQFF
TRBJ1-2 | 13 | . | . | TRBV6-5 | TGTGCCAGCAGCATGGCGGGGAACTATGGCTACACCTTC | CASSMAGNYGYTF
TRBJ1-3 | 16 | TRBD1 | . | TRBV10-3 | TGTGCCATCAGTGAGTCCCCAGGGGGCTCTGGAAACACCATATATTTT | CAISESPGGSGNTIYF
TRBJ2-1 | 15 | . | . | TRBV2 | TGTGCCAGCATAATCACCGGGACTTCCTACAATGAGCAGTTCTTC | CASIITGTSYNEQFF
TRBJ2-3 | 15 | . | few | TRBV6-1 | TGTGCCAGCAGTGAAGATCTCGGGGGCACAGATACGCAGTATTTT | CASSEDLGGTDTQYF
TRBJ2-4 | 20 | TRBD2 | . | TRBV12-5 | TGTGCTAGTGGCAGACAGGGGAGCGTACTAGCGGGAGGGCCAACGGACATTCAGTACTTC | CASGRQGSVLAGGPTDIQYF
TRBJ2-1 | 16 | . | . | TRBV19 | TGTGCCAGTAGTATCAGGGGCAGGGCAGGGTACAATGAGCAGTTCTTC | CASSIRGRAGYNEQFF
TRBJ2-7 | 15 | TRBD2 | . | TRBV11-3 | TGTGCCAGCAGCCCGGTAGCGGGAGCCCTCTACGAGCAGTACTTC | CASSPVAGALYEQYF
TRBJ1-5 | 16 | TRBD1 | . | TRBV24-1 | TGTGCCACCAGCCACTCGACAGGGGGCGGGAATCAGCCCCAGCATTTT | CATSHSTGGGNQPQHF
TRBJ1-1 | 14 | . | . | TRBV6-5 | TGTGCCAGCAAGAATAGACGGGGGAACACTGAAGCTTTCTTT | CASKNRRGNTEAFF
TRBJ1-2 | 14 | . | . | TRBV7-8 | TGTGCCAGCAGCCCCCAACAGGGCCCTCTAGGCTACACCTTC | CASSPQQGPLGYTF
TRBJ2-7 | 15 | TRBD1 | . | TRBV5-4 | TGTGCCAGCAGCCGCCTCGGACAGGGGGGAGGCGAGCAGTACTTC | CASSRLGQGGGEQYF
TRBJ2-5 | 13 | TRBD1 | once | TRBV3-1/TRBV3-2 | TGTGCCAGCACCGGACAGGAGCAAGAGACCCAGTACTTC | CASTGQEQETQYF
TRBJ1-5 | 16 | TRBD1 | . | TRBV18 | TGTGCCAGCTCAGCCGGGACAGGGGGGGGCAATCAGCCCCAGCATTTT | CASSAGTGGGNQPQHF
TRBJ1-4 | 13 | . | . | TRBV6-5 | TGTGCCAGCACTGGGGCCTCGGGTGAAAAACTGTTTTTT | CASTGASGEKLFF